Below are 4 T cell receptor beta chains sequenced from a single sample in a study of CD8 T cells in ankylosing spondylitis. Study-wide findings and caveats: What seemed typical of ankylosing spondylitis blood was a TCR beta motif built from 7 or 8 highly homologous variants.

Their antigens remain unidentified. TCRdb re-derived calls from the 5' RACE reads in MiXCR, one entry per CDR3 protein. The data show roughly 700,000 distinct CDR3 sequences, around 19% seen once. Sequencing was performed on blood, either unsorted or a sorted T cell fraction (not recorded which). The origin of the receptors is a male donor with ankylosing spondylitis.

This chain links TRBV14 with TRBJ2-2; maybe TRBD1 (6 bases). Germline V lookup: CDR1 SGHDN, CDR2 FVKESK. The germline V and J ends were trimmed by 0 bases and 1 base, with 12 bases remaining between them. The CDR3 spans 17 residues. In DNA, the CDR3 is TGTGCCAGCAGCCAAGATGGAGGACAGCTGAACACCGGGGAGCTGTTTTTT. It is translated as CASSQDGGQLNTGELFF.

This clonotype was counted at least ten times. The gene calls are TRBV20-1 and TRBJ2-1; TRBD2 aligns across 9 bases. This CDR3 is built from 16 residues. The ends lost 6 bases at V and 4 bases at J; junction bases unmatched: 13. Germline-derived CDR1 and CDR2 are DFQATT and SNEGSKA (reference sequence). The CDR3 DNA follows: TGCAGTGCGACCCCCTTTCTAGCGGGGAGGTACAATGAGCAGTTCTTC. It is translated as CSATPFLAGRYNEQFF.

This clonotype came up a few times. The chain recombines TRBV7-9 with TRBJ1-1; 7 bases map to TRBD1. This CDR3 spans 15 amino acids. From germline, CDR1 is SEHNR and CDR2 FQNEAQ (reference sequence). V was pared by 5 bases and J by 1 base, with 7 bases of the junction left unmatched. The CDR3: CASSHRDSQNTEAFF. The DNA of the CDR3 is TGTGCCAGCAGCCACCGGGACAGCCAGAACACTGAAGCTTTCTTT.

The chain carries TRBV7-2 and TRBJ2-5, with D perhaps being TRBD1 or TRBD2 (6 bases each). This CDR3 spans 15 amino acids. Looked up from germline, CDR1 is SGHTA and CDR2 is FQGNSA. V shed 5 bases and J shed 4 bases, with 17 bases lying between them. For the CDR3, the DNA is TGTGCCAGCAGCAAAAACAGGGTCGGGGGAGAGACCCAGTACTTC. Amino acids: CASSKNRVGGETQYF.